This T cell receptor (beta chain) originates from a study of OX40 agonist ivuxolimab in advanced cancers. The study in broad terms: Ivuxolimab, which targeted the costimulatory receptor OX40 (CD134), was an agonistic, fully human IgG2 monoclonal antibody. Three dose-escalation patients achieved partial responses, one with hepatocellular carcinoma and two with cutaneous melanoma. Among the approximately 50 dose-escalation patients, about 19 had hepatocellular carcinoma, 15 or so melanoma, 9 renal cell carcinoma and 9 head and neck cancer. Patients were allowed to have had prior anti-PD-1, anti-PD-L1 or anti-CTLA-4 therapy, and approximately 37% of the dose-escalation patients had been treated with checkpoint inhibitors. Intravenous ivuxolimab was administered to patients every 2 weeks at six dose levels: 0.01, 0.1, 0.3, 1.5, 3 and 10 mg/kg. The point of sequencing TCRbeta in the periphery was to test whether ivuxolimab changed TCR sequence diversity and drove clonal T-cell expansion. The monotherapy dose-escalation portion (N of about 47 patients) of the phase I ivuxolimab trial is reported in the paper. In the dose-escalation cohort, roughly 82% of patients were male, and the mean age was roughly 60 years with a range of roughly 20 to 85. Points the paper makes about the study in general: Antigen specificity was not determined for the clonally expanded peripheral T cells. At doses of 0.1 to 3.0 mg/kg, clonal expansion of both CD4+ and CD8+ blood T cells was observed from baseline to week 6. In the 0.1-3.0 mg/kg groups, partial responders were among the patients with the lowest normalized peripheral clonal expansion, particularly in CD8+ T cells. Low levels of normalized T-cell clonal expansion were also seen in some patients who did not respond. After ivuxolimab, CD8+ T cells had more expanded clones than CD4+ T cells on average.

The trial excluded patients who had a history of autoimmune disease or who were on systemic immunosuppression. Peripheral blood for TCR sequencing was collected from all dose cohorts at baseline, on cycle 4 day 1, and on cycle 7 day 1. Samples were obtained from an open-label, multicenter, first-in-human phase I dose-escalation trial of ivuxolimab. Adults with locally advanced or metastatic melanoma, renal cell carcinoma, hepatocellular carcinoma or head and neck squamous cell carcinoma were enrolled in the trial. CD4+ and CD8+ T cells were sorted separately from peripheral blood before TCR sequencing. CDR1 and CDR2, per the germline V gene, are SGHTA and FQGNSA. Taken from cysteine to phenylalanine, the CDR3 has 13 residues. Just the 39-base CDR3 DNA is kept, in frame starting at base 1. Deletion took 0 bases off V and 7 bases off J, with a span of 7 bases between the germline ends. As for this clone: The specificity of this receptor is unknown. Within one base of it there is no much larger clone, and no base qualities were kept.

Genomic DNA was isolated from the sorted cells so that the TCRbeta CDR3 region could be sequenced. TCRbeta CDR3 regions were sequenced using the immunoSEQ Assay. Here the immuneACCESS table is served through TCRdb, limited to in-frame sequences with V and J called. Missing clones are a known gap in these copies; in checked studies unresolved V genes cover under half, and the rest lacks a known reason. Recorded for this sample are tens of thousands of clones; around 84% of them occurred a single time. The ten top clones hold around 4.7% of the sample. This clonotype was sampled from an adult with an advanced solid tumor such as melanoma, head and neck, liver or kidney cancer. The sequencing here drew on CD4+ or CD8+ T cells sorted from blood, taken in a trial of the OX40 agonist ivuxolimab. The rearranged segments are TRBV7-2 and TRBJ1-5, with the D gene uncertain. The CDR3 amino acid sequence is: CASSLALKQPQHF. The sequenced DNA is TGTGCCAGCAGCTTAGCGCTAAAACAGCCCCAGCATTTT.